The next 18 T cell receptor beta chains were all read from a single sample in a study of CD8+ T cells in alopecia areata. Once RNA had been extracted, it was reverse transcribed into cDNA to act as the sequencing template. Profiled with immunoSEQ multiplex PCR; TCRdb holds only in-frame clones, not every one. Recorded here are more than 90,000 clones, none singletons. The sequenced sample was lesional skin. All receptors derive from a C3H/HeJ mouse with alopecia areata. Strain MHC haplotype: H2-k.

This clone was counted a few times. At residue 13, TCRdb's protein disagrees with the DNA translation; the protein shown here derives from the DNA. Mouse gene names and germline throughout. The read finishes 3 residues shy of the CDR3 end, and the germline J gene is used to complete it. The gene calls are TRBV19 and TRBJ1-6; D might be TRBD1 (5 bases). TRBJ1-6 is an ORF for which the function is uncertain. The CDR3 sequence is 16 residues long. The germline CDR1 and CDR2 sequences are FNHDT and SITEND (reference sequence). The V and J ends lost 3 bases and 0 bases respectively, with 10 bases between them. CDR3 residues: CASSNRTYSYNSPLYF. The sequenced part of the CDR3 DNA is TGTGCCAGCAGTAACCGGACATATTCCTATAATTCGCCC.

At least ten counts were recorded for this clone. The gene names here belong to mouse. Read data end 4 residues before the CDR3 end; the end is taken from the germline J gene. The chain is built from TRBV13-3 and TRBJ2-1; the match to TRBD2 covers 11 bases. J gave up 4 bases and V 6 bases, and 6 bases lay outside the gene matches. Germline V CDR1 and CDR2: NNHDY, SYVADS. The CDR3 covers 15 residues. The CDR3 sequence: CASNPGLGAYAEQFF. The sequenced CDR3 bases are TGTGCCAGCAACCCGGGACTGGGGGCATATGCT.

There are a few counts of this clone. Genes and germline are mouse. The read ends 4 residues early relative to the CDR3; the germline J gene fills the gap. The chain combines TRBV13-3 with TRBJ2-5; TRBD2 aligns across 9 bases. The germline V gene has CDR1 NNHDY and CDR2 SYVADS. The junction had 9 bases not matched to a gene; V was cut back by 5 bases and J by 2 bases. The CDR3 length is 16 residues. The sequenced part of the CDR3 DNA is TGTGCCAGCAGCGACCGGGACTGGGAGGGCCAAGAC. Translating it yields CASSDRDWEGQD. The CDR3 in full is CASSDRDWEGQDTQYF.

This clone came up a few times. The germline and genes are mouse ones. The read stops 4 residues short of the end of the CDR3; the missing end is completed from the germline J gene. The rearrangement joins TRBV1 to TRBJ2-7, with 9 bases that match TRBD2. The germline V gene has CDR1 NSQYPW and CDR2 LRSPGD (reference sequence). V dropped 3 bases and J dropped 2; count of bases not matched to a gene: 5. There are 15 residues in the CDR3. The sequenced part of the CDR3 DNA is TGCACCTGCAGTGCCCCCGGGACTGGGACCTAT. Translated, it gives CTCSAPGTGTY. The entire CDR3 sequence reads CTCSAPGTGTYEQYF. The full variable domain, completed using reference TRBV1 and TRBJ2-7, is VTLLEQNPRWRLVPRGQAVNLRCILKNSQYPWMSWYQQDLQKQLQWLFTLRSPGDKEVKSLPGADYLATRVTDTELRLQVANMSQGRTLYCTCSAPGTGTYEQYFGPGTRLTVL.

Of note for this clone: Gene labels here are mouse ones. The sequenced fragment ends 4 residues before the CDR3 boundary, so the rest is inferred from the germline J gene. This chain uses TRBV12-1 with TRBJ2-3; 8 nucleotides align to TRBD2. Germline assignment: CDR1 SGHSN and CDR2 HYEKVE. The CDR3 sequence is 14 residues long. J was trimmed by 1 base and V by 3 bases; bases with no gene match: 2. CDR3 bases read: TGTGCCAGCTCTGGGGGGGCAGGTGCAGAA. This translates into CASSGGAGAE. The complete CDR3 sequence is CASSGGAGAETLYF.

As regards this clone: Gene names follow the mouse nomenclature. Coverage ceases 4 residues before the CDR3 finishes, and the germline J gene fills in the end. The gene calls are TRBV13-3 and TRBJ2-3; D gene ambiguous. Germline CDR1 NNHDY, CDR2 SYVADS. CDR3 length: 13 residues. V lost 6 bases and J 0 bases, leaving 8 bases between the germline ends. The sequenced part of the CDR3 DNA is TGTGCCAGCACTTTTTCTAGTGCAGAA. Translation gives CASTFSSAE. The entire CDR3 is CASTFSSAETLYF.

About this clone itself: Any gene name here is a mouse gene name. The CDR3 end falls 4 residues outside the read, so it is completed with the germline J gene. The chain couples TRBV1 to TRBJ2-3; 11 bases agree with TRBD2. The CDR3 extends over 17 amino acids. Germline lookup yields CDR1 NSQYPW and CDR2 LRSPGD (reference sequence). The V gene end was trimmed by 2 bases and the J gene end by 0 bases; junction bases not matched to a gene: 4. CDR3 amino acids: CTCSAPRLGGSAETLYF. CDR3 bases read: TGCACCTGCAGTGCACCCAGACTGGGGGGGAGTGCAGAA.

This clone occurred a few times. TCRdb and the translated DNA give different amino acids at residue 13; the protein presented here is the one translated from the DNA. Any gene name here is a mouse gene name. The sequenced fragment ends 3 residues before the CDR3 boundary, so the rest is inferred from the germline J gene. This chain links TRBV1 with TRBJ1-6; 11 bases match TRBD1. TRBJ1-6 is an ORF; its function is uncertain. Germline CDR1 NSQYPW, CDR2 LRSPGD (reference sequence). The CDR3 runs 16 residues. J gave up 10 bases and V 0 bases, and 5 bases lay outside the gene matches. The CDR3 spells CTCSADPDRGRSPLYF. The sequenced CDR3 bases are TGCACCTGCAGTGCAGATCCGGACAGGGGGCGCTCGCCC.

Of note for this clone: Gene names are the mouse ones. Read sequence stops 4 residues before the CDR3 end, and the germline J gene provides the missing end. The chain employs TRBV19 and TRBJ2-7, with D maybe TRBD1 (6 bases). Per the germline V gene, CDR1 is FNHDT and CDR2 is SITEND (reference sequence). The CDR3 sequence is 14 residues long. V lost 0 bases and J 2 bases, leaving 9 bases between the germline ends. The CDR3 sequence: CASSIGGQTYEQYF. The DNA read from the CDR3 is TGTGCCAGCAGTATAGGGGGACAAACCTAT.

This clone was seen ten or more times. The genes are named according to mouse. The missing CDR3 end, 4 residues past where the read stops, is filled in from the germline J gene. The chain carries TRBV13-3 and TRBJ2-2; 9 bases line up with TRBD1. V was pared by 3 bases and J by 1 base, with 4 bases of the junction left unmatched. This CDR3 is built from 16 residues. In germline, CDR1 is NNHDY, CDR2 SYVADS. The CDR3 protein is CASSGGQGRNTGQLYF. CDR3 bases read: TGTGCCAGCAGTGGAGGACAGGGGCGAAACACCGGG.

This clone was seen only a few times. Germline and genes here are mouse. The observed sequence ends 4 residues before the CDR3 terminus, with the missing tail filled in from the germline J gene. The chain recombines TRBV13-3 with TRBJ2-1, with 12 bases fitting TRBD2. Germline-derived CDR1 and CDR2 are NNHDY and SYVADS. Germline trimming cut 1 base from V and 3 bases from J; bases unmatched to any gene: 5. The length of the CDR3 is 17 residues. This chain's CDR3 is CASSDRDWGALYAEQFF. The CDR3 bases that were read are TGTGCCAGCAGTGATAGGGACTGGGGGGCCCTCTATGCT.

On this clone itself: The gene names here belong to mouse. With the read ending 4 residues before the CDR3 end, the germline J gene is used to fill in that end. The genes are TRBV17 and TRBJ1-1, with D perhaps matching TRBD1 (6 bases). The CDR3 spans 12 residues. Germline CDR1 and CDR2: MNHDT and YYDKIL. The part of the CDR3 DNA that was read is TGTGCTAGCAGACAGGGAGGGACA. The encoded protein is CASRQGGT. The complete CDR3 protein is CASRQGGTEVFF.

This clone turned up a few times. Gene labels here are mouse ones. The DNA ends 4 residues before the CDR3 does, and the rest of the CDR3 is filled in from the germline J gene. The chain carries TRBV17 and TRBJ2-4; 10 bases are a match to TRBD2. The CDR3 contains 16 residues. Germline V lookup: CDR1 MNHDT, CDR2 YYDKIL. The DNA read from the CDR3 is TGTGCTAGCAGTAGACACCGGGACTGGGGAAAAAAC. It encodes CASSRHRDWGKN. The whole CDR3 reads CASSRHRDWGKNTLYF.

Notes on this clone: These gene names are mouse names. The CDR3 is cut off 4 residues early in the read; its end comes from the germline J gene. The chain has TRBV17 and TRBJ2-5; D might be TRBD1 (6 bases). V was trimmed by 5 bases and J by 2 bases, leaving 8 bases between them. CDR3 length: 13 residues. CDR1 is MNHDT, CDR2 YYDKIL, per germline. The CDR3 spells CASSDRLQDTQYF. The CDR3 DNA, read in part, is TGTGCTAGCAGTGACAGGCTCCAAGAC. Full variable domain (remainder filled in from reference TRBV17 and TRBJ2-5): DTTVKQNPRYKLARVGKPVNLICSQTMNHDTMYWYQKKPNQAPKLLLFYYDKILNREADTFEKFQSSRPNNSFCSLYIGSAGLEYSAMYLCASSDRLQDTQYFGPGTRLLVL.

Only a few counts were recorded for this clone. Mouse gene names and germline throughout. The CDR3 extends 4 residues past the end of the read, so its final part is completed from the germline J gene. The chain is built from TRBV17 and TRBJ1-1, with 7 bases fitting TRBD1. Germline V CDR1 and CDR2: MNHDT, YYDKIL. V shed 1 base and J 3 bases; nucleotides not matched to a gene: 2. This CDR3 contains 14 residues. CDR3: CASSRAGGDTEVFF. The part of the CDR3 DNA that was read is TGTGCTAGCAGTAGAGCAGGGGGAGACACA.

This clone has a handful of counts. Gene names and germline match the mouse. The read ends 4 residues early relative to the CDR3; the germline J gene fills the gap. The chain has TRBV13-3 and TRBJ2-5, with D possibly being TRBD1 (6 bases). The CDR3 runs to 13 residues. Germline V CDR1 and CDR2: NNHDY, SYVADS. This chain's CDR3 is CASSVKDRDTQYF. The sequenced CDR3 bases are TGTGCCAGCAGTGTCAAGGACAGAGAC.

For this clone: Gene and germline names: mouse. The CDR3 goes on 4 residues after the read ends, and that part is filled in from the germline J gene. The V and J genes are TRBV1 and TRBJ2-1; 11 bases are shared with TRBD2. Germline V CDR1 and CDR2: NSQYPW, LRSPGD (reference sequence). With V trimmed by 3 bases and J by 3 bases, 4 bases remained unmatched. CDR3 length: 16 residues. The DNA read from the CDR3 is TGCACCTGCAGTGCCAACACTGGGGGGGCCTATGCT. Encoded protein: CTCSANTGGAYA. The whole CDR3 sequence is CTCSANTGGAYAEQFF. Together with reference TRBV1 and TRBJ2-1, the CDR3 gives the full variable domain: VTLLEQNPRWRLVPRGQAVNLRCILKNSQYPWMSWYQQDLQKQLQWLFTLRSPGDKEVKSLPGADYLATRVTDTELRLQVANMSQGRTLYCTCSANTGGAYAEQFFGPGTRLTVL.

A word on this clone: The gene names given are mouse names. Coverage ceases 4 residues before the CDR3 finishes, and the germline J gene fills in the end. This chain uses TRBV16 with TRBJ1-1; 7 bases line up with TRBD1. CDR3 length: 15 residues. Trimming removed 4 bases from V and 1 base from J; junction bases left unmatched: 6. Germline CDR1 and CDR2: SGHSA and FRNQAP. CDR3: CASSSSGTVNTEVFF. CDR3 bases read: TGTGCAAGCAGCTCCTCCGGGACAGTAAACACA.